The following is a TCR beta chain sequence with its context. This specimen comes from a study of cytomegalovirus exposure and HLA in healthy donors. CDR3 size: 15 residues. Deletions cut 2 bases from V and 4 bases from J, with 12 bases between. Germline V gives CDR1 MNHNY, CDR2 SVGAGI (reference sequence). TCRdb keeps only in-frame clones here, not all; method: immunoSEQ multiplex PCR. Of more than 110,000 clones listed, around four fifths are singletons. Sequencing used PBMCs. The receptor's source is a woman in her twenties or thirties in good health and CMV-seronegative. V gene TRBV6-6 combines with J gene TRBJ1-3, with D tentatively TRBD1 (6 bases). The CDR3 spells CASSYPRGYGNTIYF. For the CDR3, the DNA is TGTGCCAGCAGTTACCCAAGGGGGTACGGAAACACCATATATTTT.